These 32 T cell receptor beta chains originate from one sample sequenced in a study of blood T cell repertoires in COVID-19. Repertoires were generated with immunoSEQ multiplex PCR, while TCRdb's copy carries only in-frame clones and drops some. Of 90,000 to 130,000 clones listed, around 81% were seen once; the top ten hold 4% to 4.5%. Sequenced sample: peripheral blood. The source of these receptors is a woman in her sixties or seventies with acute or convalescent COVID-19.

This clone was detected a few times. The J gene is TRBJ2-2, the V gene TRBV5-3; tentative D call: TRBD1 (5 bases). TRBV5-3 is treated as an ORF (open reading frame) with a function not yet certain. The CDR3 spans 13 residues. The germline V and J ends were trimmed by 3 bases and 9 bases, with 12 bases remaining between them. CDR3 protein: CARSSPPDRELFF. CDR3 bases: TGTGCCAGAAGCTCTCCACCGGACAGGGAGCTGTTTTTT.

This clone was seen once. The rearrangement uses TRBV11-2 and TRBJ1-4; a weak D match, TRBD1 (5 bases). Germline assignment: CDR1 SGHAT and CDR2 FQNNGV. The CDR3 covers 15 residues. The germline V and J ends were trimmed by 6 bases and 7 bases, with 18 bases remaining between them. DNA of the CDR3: TGTGCCAGCAGTATGGGAGGGGCCTCTTCTGAAAAACTGTTTTTT. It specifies CASSMGGASSEKLFF.

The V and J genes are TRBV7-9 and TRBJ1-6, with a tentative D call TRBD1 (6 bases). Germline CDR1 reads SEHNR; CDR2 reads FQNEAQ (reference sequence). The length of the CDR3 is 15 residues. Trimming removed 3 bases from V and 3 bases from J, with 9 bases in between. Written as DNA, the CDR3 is TGTGCCAGCAGCTTCGGGGACAACTATAATTCACCCCTCCACTTT. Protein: CASSFGDNYNSPLHF.

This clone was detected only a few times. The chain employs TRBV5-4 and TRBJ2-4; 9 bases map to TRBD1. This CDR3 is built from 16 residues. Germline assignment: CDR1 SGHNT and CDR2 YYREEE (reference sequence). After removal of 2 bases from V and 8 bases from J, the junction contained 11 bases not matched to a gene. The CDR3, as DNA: TGTGCCAGCAGCTTCGGGAACAGGGGGCGCAAGGACATTCAGTACTTC. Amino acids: CASSFGNRGRKDIQYF.

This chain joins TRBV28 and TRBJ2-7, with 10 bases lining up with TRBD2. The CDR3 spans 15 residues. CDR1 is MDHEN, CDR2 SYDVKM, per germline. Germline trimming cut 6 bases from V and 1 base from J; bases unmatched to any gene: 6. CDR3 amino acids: CASRAQAGGSYEQYF. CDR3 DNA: TGTGCCAGCAGGGCCCAAGCGGGAGGGTCCTACGAGCAGTACTTC.

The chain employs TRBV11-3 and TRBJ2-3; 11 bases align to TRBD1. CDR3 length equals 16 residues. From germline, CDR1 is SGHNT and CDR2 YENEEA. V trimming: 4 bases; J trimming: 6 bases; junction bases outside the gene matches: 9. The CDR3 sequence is CASSSRTGGLGDTQYF. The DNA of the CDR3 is TGTGCCAGCAGCTCTAGGACAGGGGGCTTAGGGGATACGCAGTATTTT. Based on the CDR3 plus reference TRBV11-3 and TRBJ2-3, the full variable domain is EAGVVQSPRYKIIEKKQPVAFWCNPISGHNTLYWYLQNLGQGPELLIRYENEEAVDDSQLPKDRFSAERLKGVDSTLKIQPAELGDSAVYLCASSSRTGGLGDTQYFGPGTRLTVL.

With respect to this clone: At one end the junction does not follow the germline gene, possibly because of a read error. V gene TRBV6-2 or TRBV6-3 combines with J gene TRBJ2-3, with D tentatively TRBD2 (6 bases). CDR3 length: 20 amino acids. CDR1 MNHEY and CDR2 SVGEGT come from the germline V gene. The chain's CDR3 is CASSYPILSGARPSTDTQYF. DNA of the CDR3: TGTGCCAGCAGTTACCCCATACTGTCGGGAGCCCGCCCCAGCACGGATACGCAGTATTTT.

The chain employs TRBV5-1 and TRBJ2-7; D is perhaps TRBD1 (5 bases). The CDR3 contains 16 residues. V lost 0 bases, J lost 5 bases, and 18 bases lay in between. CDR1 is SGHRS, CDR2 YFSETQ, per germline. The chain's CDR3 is CASSLVVRQGRHEQYV. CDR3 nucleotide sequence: TGCGCCAGCAGCTTGGTAGTCCGGCAGGGTCGCCACGAGCAGTACGTC.

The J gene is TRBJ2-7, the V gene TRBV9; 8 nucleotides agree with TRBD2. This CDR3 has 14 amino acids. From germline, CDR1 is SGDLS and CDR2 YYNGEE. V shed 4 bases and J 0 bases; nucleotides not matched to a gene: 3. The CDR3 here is CASSPGTSSYEQYF. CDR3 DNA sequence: TGTGCCAGCAGCCCCGGGACTAGCTCCTACGAGCAGTACTTC.

The CDR3 is CTSSQVPGTGNTGAFGKLFF. The CDR3 region has the DNA TGCACCAGCAGCCAAGTTCCCGGGACAGGGAACACAGGGGCCTTTGGAAAACTGTTTTTT. The rearrangement joins TRBV1 to TRBJ1-4; the listed D gene, TRBD1, was not tested against the DNA. TRBV1 counts as a pseudogene. The CDR3 length is 20 residues.

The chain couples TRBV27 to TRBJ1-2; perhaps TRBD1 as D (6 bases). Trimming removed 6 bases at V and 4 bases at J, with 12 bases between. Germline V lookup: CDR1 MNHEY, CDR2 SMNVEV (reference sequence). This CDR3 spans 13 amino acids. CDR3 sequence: CASSRPGVYGYTF. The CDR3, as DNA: TGTGCCAGCAGCCGACCAGGGGTCTATGGCTACACCTTC.

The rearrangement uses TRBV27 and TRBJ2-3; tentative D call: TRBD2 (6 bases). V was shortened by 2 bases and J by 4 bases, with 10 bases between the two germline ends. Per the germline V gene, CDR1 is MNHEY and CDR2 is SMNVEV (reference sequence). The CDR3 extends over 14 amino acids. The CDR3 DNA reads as TGTGCCAGCAGTTTAAATCCGGGGGCAGATACGCAGTATTTT. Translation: CASSLNPGADTQYF.

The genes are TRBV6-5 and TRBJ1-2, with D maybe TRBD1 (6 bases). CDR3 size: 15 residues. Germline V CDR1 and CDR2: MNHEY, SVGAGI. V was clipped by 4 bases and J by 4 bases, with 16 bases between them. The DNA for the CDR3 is TGTGCCAGCAGTTCTCCCGGGACATGGGGCTATGGCTACACCTTC. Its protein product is CASSSPGTWGYGYTF.

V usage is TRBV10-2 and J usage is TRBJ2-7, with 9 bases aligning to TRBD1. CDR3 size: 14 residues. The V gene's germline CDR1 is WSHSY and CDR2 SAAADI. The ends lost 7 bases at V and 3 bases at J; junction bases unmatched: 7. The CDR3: CASTPRGQGYEQYF. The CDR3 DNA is TGCGCCAGCACACCCCGGGGACAGGGCTACGAGCAGTACTTC.

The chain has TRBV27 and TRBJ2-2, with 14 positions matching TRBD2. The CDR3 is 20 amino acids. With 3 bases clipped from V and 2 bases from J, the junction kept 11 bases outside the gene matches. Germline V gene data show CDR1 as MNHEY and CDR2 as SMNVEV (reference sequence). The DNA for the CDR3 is TGTGCCAGCAGTTTTAGGGTGGGGACTAGCGGGGGCCGTAACACCGGGGAGCTGTTTTTT. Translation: CASSFRVGTSGGRNTGELFF.

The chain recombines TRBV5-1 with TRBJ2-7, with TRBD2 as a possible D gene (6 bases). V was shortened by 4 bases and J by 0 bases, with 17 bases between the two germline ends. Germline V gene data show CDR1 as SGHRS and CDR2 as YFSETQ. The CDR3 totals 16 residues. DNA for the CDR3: TGCGCCAGCAGCCTGGGACTCCTCATGAGCTCCTACGAGCAGTACTTC. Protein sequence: CASSLGLLMSSYEQYF.

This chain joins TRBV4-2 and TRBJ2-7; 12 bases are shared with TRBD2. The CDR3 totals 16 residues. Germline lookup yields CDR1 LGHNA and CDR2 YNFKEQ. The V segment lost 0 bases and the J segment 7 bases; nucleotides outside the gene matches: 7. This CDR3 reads CASSQDRLAGAGEQYF. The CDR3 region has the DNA TGTGCCAGCAGCCAAGACCGACTAGCGGGAGCCGGTGAGCAGTACTTC.

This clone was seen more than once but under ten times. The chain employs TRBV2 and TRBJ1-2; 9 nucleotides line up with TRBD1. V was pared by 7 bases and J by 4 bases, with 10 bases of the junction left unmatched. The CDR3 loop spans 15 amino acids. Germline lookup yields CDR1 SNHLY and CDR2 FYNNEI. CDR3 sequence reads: CASTRDRVTGYGYTF. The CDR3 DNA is TGTGCCAGCACCCGGGACAGGGTTACCGGCTATGGCTACACCTTC.

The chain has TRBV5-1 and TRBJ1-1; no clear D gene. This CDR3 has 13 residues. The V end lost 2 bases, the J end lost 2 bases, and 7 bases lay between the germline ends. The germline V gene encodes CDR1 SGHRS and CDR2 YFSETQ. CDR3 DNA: TGCGCCAGCAGCTTCGACTCCAACACTGAAGCTTTCTTT. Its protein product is CASSFDSNTEAFF.

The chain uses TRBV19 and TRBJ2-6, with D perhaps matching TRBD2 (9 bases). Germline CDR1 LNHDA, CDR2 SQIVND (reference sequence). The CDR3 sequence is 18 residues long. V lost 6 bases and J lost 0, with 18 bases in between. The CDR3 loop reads CASSRGLAGFSGANVLTF. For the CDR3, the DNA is TGTGCCAGTAGCAGGGGGCTAGCGGGGTTCTCTGGGGCCAACGTCCTGACTTTC.

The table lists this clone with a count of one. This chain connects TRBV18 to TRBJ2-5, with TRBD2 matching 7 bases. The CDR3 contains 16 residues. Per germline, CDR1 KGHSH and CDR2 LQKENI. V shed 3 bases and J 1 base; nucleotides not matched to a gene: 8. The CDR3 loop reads CASSPRLAETQETQYF. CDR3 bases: TGTGCCAGCTCACCTCGGCTAGCGGAGACCCAAGAGACCCAGTACTTC.

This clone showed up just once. The CDR3 DNA is TGTGCCAGCAGTGTGGGGCAGTCCGCCTACAATGAGCAGTTCTTC. Translated, it gives CASSVGQSAYNEQFF. The V call is TRBV2, the J call TRBJ2-1; perhaps TRBD1 as D (5 bases). In germline, CDR1 is SNHLY, CDR2 FYNNEI. Trimming removed 4 bases at V and 2 bases at J, with 12 bases between. The CDR3 totals 15 residues.

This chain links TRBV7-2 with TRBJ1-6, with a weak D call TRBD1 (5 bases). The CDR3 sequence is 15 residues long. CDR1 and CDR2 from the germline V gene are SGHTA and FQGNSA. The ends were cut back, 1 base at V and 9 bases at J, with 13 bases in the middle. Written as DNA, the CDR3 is TGTGCCAGCAGCTTAGTCCAGGGTATTATTTCACCCCTCCACTTT. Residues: CASSLVQGIISPLHF.

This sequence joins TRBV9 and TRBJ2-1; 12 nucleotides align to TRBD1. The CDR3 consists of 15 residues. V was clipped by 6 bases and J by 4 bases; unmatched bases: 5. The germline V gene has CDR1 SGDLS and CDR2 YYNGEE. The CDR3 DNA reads TGTGCCAGCACCCCGGGACAGGGGGCTTACAATGAGCAGTTCTTC. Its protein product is CASTPGQGAYNEQFF.

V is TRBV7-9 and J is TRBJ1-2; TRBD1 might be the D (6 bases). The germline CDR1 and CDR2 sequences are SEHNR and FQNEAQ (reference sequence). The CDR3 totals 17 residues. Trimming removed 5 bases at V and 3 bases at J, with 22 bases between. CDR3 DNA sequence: TGTGCCAGCAGCCGTACATCCTACAGGGACGGGGACTATGGCTACACCTTC. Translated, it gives CASSRTSYRDGDYGYTF.

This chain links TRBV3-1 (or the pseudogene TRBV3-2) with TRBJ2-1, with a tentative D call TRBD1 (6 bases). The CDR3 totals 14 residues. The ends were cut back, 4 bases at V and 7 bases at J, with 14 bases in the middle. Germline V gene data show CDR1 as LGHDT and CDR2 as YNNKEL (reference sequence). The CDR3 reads CASSPTGGRNEQFF. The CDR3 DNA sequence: TGTGCCAGCAGCCCCACTGGGGGCCGGAATGAGCAGTTCTTC.

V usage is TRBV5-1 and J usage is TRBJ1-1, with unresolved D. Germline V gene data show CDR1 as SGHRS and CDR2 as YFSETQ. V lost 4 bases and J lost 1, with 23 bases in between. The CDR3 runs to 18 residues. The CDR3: CASSPMPPNAASNTEAFF. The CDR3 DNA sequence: TGCGCCAGCAGCCCCATGCCCCCTAATGCAGCGTCGAACACTGAAGCTTTCTTT.

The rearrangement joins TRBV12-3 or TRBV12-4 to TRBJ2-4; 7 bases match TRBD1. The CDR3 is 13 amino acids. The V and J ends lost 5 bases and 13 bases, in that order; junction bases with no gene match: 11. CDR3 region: CASSPRRTGLQYF. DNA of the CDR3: TGTGCCAGCAGTCCACGCCGGACAGGTTTGCAGTACTTC.

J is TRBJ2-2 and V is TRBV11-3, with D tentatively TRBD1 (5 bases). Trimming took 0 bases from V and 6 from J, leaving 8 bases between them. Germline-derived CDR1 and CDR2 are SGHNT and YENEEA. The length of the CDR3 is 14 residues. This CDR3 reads CASSLEWGSGELFF. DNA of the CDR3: TGTGCCAGCAGCTTAGAATGGGGCTCCGGGGAGCTGTTTTTT.

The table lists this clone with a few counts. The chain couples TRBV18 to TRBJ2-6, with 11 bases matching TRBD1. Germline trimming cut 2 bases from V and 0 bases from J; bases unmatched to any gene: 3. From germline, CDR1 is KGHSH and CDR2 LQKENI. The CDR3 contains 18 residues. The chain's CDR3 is CASSPGQGAFSGANVLTF. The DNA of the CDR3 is TGTGCCAGCTCACCAGGACAGGGGGCGTTCTCTGGGGCCAACGTCCTGACTTTC. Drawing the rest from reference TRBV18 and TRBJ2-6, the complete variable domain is NAGVMQNPRHLVRRRGQEARLRCSPMKGHSHVYWYRQLPEEGLKFMVYLQKENIIDESGMPKERFSAEFPKEGPSILRIQQVVRGDSAAYFCASSPGQGAFSGANVLTFGAGSRLTVL.

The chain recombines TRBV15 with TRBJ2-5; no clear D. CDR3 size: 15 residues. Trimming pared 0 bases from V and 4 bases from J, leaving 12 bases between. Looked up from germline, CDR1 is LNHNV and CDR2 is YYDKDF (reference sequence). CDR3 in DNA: TGTGCCACCAGCAGAGATTCCCCTTTCCGAGAGACCCAGTACTTC. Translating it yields CATSRDSPFRETQYF.

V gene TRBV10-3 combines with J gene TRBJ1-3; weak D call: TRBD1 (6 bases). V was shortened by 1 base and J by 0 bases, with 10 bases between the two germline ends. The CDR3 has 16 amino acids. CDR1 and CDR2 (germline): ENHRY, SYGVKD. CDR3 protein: CAISELGGSSGNTIYF. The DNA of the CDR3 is TGTGCCATCAGTGAGTTAGGGGGAAGCTCTGGAAACACCATATATTTT.